The 16 T cell receptor beta chains below come from one sample, sequenced in a study of T cell clonality in common variable immunodeficiency. Here immunoSEQ multiplex PCR was the method, and the copy in TCRdb shows in-frame clones only, minus some. There are about 81,000 clones in the sample, none observed a single time. The sample was peripheral blood mononuclear cells. The receptors were sampled from a person aged 18-70 years in good health.

This clone was counted many times. The sequenced CDR3 bases are TGTGCCAGCAGCCCCACTAGCGTCGGTGAG. Protein product: CASSPTSVGE. The CDR3 reads in full as CASSPTSVGEQFF. The rearrangement links TRBV7-2 to TRBJ2-1, with TRBD2 matching over 7 bases. The CDR3 end falls 3 residues outside the read, so it is completed with the germline J gene. The CDR3 totals 13 residues. Trimming took 5 bases from V and 9 from J; bases not matched to a gene: 7. The germline gives CDR1 SGHTA, CDR2 FQGNSA.

On this clone itself: The CDR3 goes on 3 residues after the read ends, and that part is filled in from the germline J gene. The J gene is TRBJ1-5, the V gene TRBV19; D uncertain. The CDR3 runs 15 residues. The germline CDR1 and CDR2 sequences are LNHDA and SQIVND (reference sequence). V was pared by 3 bases and J by 1 base, with 10 bases between. The sequenced part of the CDR3 DNA is TGTGCCAGTAGTATCAATACAAGGAGCAATCAGCCC. Protein sequence: CASSINTRSNQP. The full CDR3 protein is CASSINTRSNQPQHF.

This clone was counted many times. The CDR3 end is not reached by the read, which stops 3 residues before it; the germline J gene fills it in. The genes are TRBV30 and TRBJ1-6, with 9 bases aligning to TRBD1. The length of the CDR3 is 16 residues. Per germline, CDR1 GTSNPN and CDR2 SVGIG (reference sequence). V lost 3 bases to trimming and J lost 10 bases; unmatched junction nucleotides: 13. Here the CDR3 reads CAWSIDRGVFPSPLHF. The part of the CDR3 DNA that was read is TGTGCCTGGAGCATCGACAGGGGGGTCTTTCCATCACCC.

This clone has at least ten counts. Coverage ceases 3 residues before the CDR3 finishes, and the germline J gene fills in the end. The chain combines TRBV20-1 with TRBJ2-7; 9 nucleotides agree with TRBD1. Germline loops: CDR1 DFQATT, CDR2 SNEGSKA (reference sequence). The length of the CDR3 is 15 residues. V was clipped by 2 bases and J by 4 bases; unmatched bases: 9. The CDR3 spells CSARRVGTGIYEQYF. The covered CDR3 bases are TGCAGTGCTAGAAGGGTTGGGACAGGGATATACGAG.

At least ten counts were recorded for this clone. Read sequence stops 3 residues before the CDR3 end, and the germline J gene provides the missing end. The chain employs TRBV4-1 and TRBJ2-7; D is uncertain. V was trimmed by 5 bases and J by 2 bases, leaving 10 bases between them. The CDR3 length is 13 residues. The germline V gene has CDR1 MGHRA and CDR2 YSYEKL. CDR3: CASSSAGAYEQYF. The part of the CDR3 DNA that was read is TGCGCCAGCAGCTCTGCAGGAGCCTACGAG.

This clone was found many times. The missing CDR3 end, 3 residues past where the read stops, is filled in from the germline J gene. The chain carries TRBV7-3 and TRBJ2-7; 9 nucleotides agree with TRBD2. V lost 5 bases, J lost 5 bases, and 7 bases stayed unmatched. The CDR3 is 14 residues long. The germline gives CDR1 SGHTA, CDR2 FQGTGA. The CDR3 bases that were read are TGTGCCAGCAGCCCGAGCGGGGGGCCCAACGAG. Its translation: CASSPSGGPNE. The entire CDR3 protein reads CASSPSGGPNEQYF.

This clone showed up many times. The read finishes 3 residues shy of the CDR3 end, and the germline J gene is used to complete it. The V gene is TRBV7-9, the J gene TRBJ2-2, with 12 bases aligning to TRBD2. The CDR3 consists of 15 residues. Looked up from germline, CDR1 is SEHNR and CDR2 is FQNEAQ (reference sequence). Trimming removed 5 bases from V and 3 bases from J; junction bases left unmatched: 1. The CDR3 bases that were read are TGTGCCAGCAGCCCTAGCGGGAGGGACACCGGGGAG. Translation: CASSPSGRDTGE. The whole CDR3 sequence is CASSPSGRDTGELFF.

In this sample, this clone turned up a few times. The sequenced fragment ends 3 residues before the CDR3 boundary, so the rest is inferred from the germline J gene. The chain couples TRBV6-2 or TRBV6-3 to TRBJ2-1; D is undetermined. The germline CDR1 and CDR2 sequences are MNHEY and SVGEGT. V was clipped by 0 bases and J by 3 bases, with 12 bases between them. CDR3 length: 16 residues. CDR3 protein: CASSYSADFYYNEQFF. The CDR3 bases that were read are TGTGCCAGCAGTTACTCGGCAGATTTTTACTACAATGAG.

This clone has a count of ten or more. The read is 3 residues too short to cover the CDR3 end, so that end is filled in from the germline J gene. The chain recombines TRBV19 with TRBJ2-1; maybe TRBD2 (6 bases). This CDR3 is 14 amino acids long. Trimming stripped 6 bases from V and 4 bases from J, with 13 bases between. Per germline, CDR1 LNHDA and CDR2 SQIVND (reference sequence). The sequenced part of the CDR3 DNA is TGTGCCAGTAGATGGGGAGGCGGGTACAATGAG. It translates to CASRWGGGYNE. The CDR3 as a whole reads CASRWGGGYNEQFF.

This clone was seen ten or more times. The read stops 3 residues short of the end of the CDR3; the missing end is completed from the germline J gene. The chain employs TRBV19 and TRBJ2-5, with 10 positions matching TRBD1. This CDR3 has 15 amino acids. V lost 9 bases to trimming and J lost 5 bases; unmatched junction nucleotides: 12. Germline lookup yields CDR1 LNHDA and CDR2 SQIVND (reference sequence). CDR3 protein: CASQPRDRGLETQYF. The covered CDR3 bases are TGTGCCAGCCAGCCCCGGGACAGGGGTTTGGAGACC. The whole variable domain, remainder taken from reference TRBV19 and TRBJ2-5, is DGGITQSPKYLFRKEGQNVTLSCEQNLNHDAMYWYRQDPGQGLRLIYYSQIVNDFQKGDIAEGYSVSREKKESFPLTVTSAQKNPTAFYLCASQPRDRGLETQYFGPGTRLLVL.

In this sample, this clone turned up many times. The read comes to an end 3 residues before the CDR3 does, leaving the germline J gene to fill in the end. This chain uses TRBV7-3 with TRBJ2-1; D is unclear. V was cut by 2 bases and J by 6 bases, with 11 bases left in between. Germline-derived CDR1 and CDR2 are SGHTA and FQGTGA. The CDR3 has 14 amino acids. The sequenced part of the CDR3 DNA is TGTGCCAGCAGCTTAGAGCCCTCTTCCAATGAG. Protein: CASSLEPSSNE. The full CDR3 protein reads CASSLEPSSNEQFF.

The table lists this clone with many counts. Read sequence stops 3 residues before the CDR3 end, and the germline J gene provides the missing end. The chain couples TRBV28 to TRBJ2-7; 10 bases match TRBD2. The CDR3 runs to 14 residues. CDR1 MDHEN and CDR2 SYDVKM come from the germline V gene. V lost 7 bases and J lost 3; bases outside the gene matches: 6. This chain's CDR3 is CASIKTSGYYEQYF. The sequenced CDR3 bases are TGTGCCAGCATCAAGACTAGCGGGTACTACGAG.

This clone came up many times. The read is 3 residues too short to cover the CDR3 end, so that end is filled in from the germline J gene. V usage is TRBV5-6 and J usage is TRBJ1-3; TRBD1 is a possible D gene (6 bases). The CDR3 extends over 14 amino acids. Germline V gene lookup returns CDR1 SGHDT and CDR2 YYEEEE. With 4 bases removed from V and 2 bases from J, the gap between germline ends came to 10 bases. CDR3 DNA (partial): TGTGCCAGCAGCCTCAGGGGACCTGGAAACACC. Amino acid sequence: CASSLRGPGNT. The full-length CDR3 reads as CASSLRGPGNTIYF.

This clone was seen many times. The read stops 3 residues short of the end of the CDR3; the missing end is completed from the germline J gene. This rearrangement joins TRBV5-4 to TRBJ1-5; perhaps TRBD1 as D (5 bases). With 4 bases removed from V and 0 bases from J, the gap between germline ends came to 11 bases. This CDR3 region has 15 residues. Germline CDR1 reads SGHNT; CDR2 reads YYREEE (reference sequence). The CDR3 region is CASSPGGDSNQPQHF. The CDR3 bases that were read are TGTGCCAGCAGCCCTGGAGGGGATAGCAATCAGCCC.

This clone was observed many times. Read sequence stops 3 residues before the CDR3 end, and the germline J gene provides the missing end. The gene calls are TRBV30 and TRBJ2-1; 7 bases agree with TRBD2. Trimming at V came to 0 bases and at J to 0 bases, leaving 5 bases not matched to a gene. Germline loops: CDR1 GTSNPN, CDR2 SVGIG (reference sequence). The CDR3 is 16 amino acids. The CDR3 sequence: CAWSVQGGSSYNEQFF. CDR3 DNA, as far as it was read: TGTGCCTGGAGTGTACAAGGCGGGAGCTCCTACAATGAG.

This clone was detected ten times or more. This CDR3 is CASILAGGPGDEQYF. CDR3 bases read: TGTGCCAGCATATTAGCGGGAGGGCCGGGGGACGAG. The chain joins TRBV7-2 to TRBJ2-7, with 11 bases identical to TRBD2. The read terminates 3 residues before the CDR3 end, so the remaining end is supplied by the germline J gene. There are 15 residues in the CDR3. Germline assignment: CDR1 SGHTA and CDR2 FQGNSA. The V segment lost 7 bases and the J segment 5 bases; nucleotides outside the gene matches: 10.